Below, 5 T cell receptor beta chains from the same sample are listed, as sequenced in a study of T cell repertoires in cytomegalovirus infection. TCRdb called the reads again in MiXCR, with one record for every CDR3 protein. The sample includes fewer than 700,000 distinct CDR3 sequences, 20% to 25% seen only once; the top ten take roughly 8%. Sequencing used CD8+ T cells from PBMCs. The receptors were sampled from a human donor in good health (CMV status not recorded). Some clones in this sample may be carry-over from other donors' samples.

This clonotype was seen a handful of times. The gene calls are TRBV19 and TRBJ1-1, with D possibly matching TRBD1 (5 bases). Germline CDR1 and CDR2: LNHDA and SQIVND (reference sequence). The CDR3 runs 15 residues. The V gene lost 5 bases and the J gene lost 4 bases, with 17 bases spanning the gap. CDR3 DNA sequence: TGTGCCAGTAGTCCCAGAGGGACGGCCTTCACTGAAGCTTTCTTT. It specifies CASSPRGTAFTEAFF. Drawing the rest from reference TRBV19 and TRBJ1-1, the complete variable domain is DGGITQSPKYLFRKEGQNVTLSCEQNLNHDAMYWYRQDPGQGLRLIYYSQIVNDFQKGDIAEGYSVSREKKESFPLTVTSAQKNPTAFYLCASSPRGTAFTEAFFGQGTRLTVV.

This clonotype was found many times. V gene TRBV7-2 combines with J gene TRBJ2-7; the D is unclear. With 1 base removed from V and 4 bases from J, the gap between germline ends came to 8 bases. The germline V gene encodes CDR1 SGHTA and CDR2 FQGNSA. There are 13 residues in the CDR3. DNA of the CDR3: TGTGCCAGCAGCTTAGAGATGGGTTACGAGCAGTACGTC. As protein: CASSLEMGYEQYV.

The J gene is TRBJ2-1, the V gene TRBV6-2 or TRBV6-3; TRBD1 or TRBD2 may be the D gene (7 bases each). This CDR3 contains 14 residues. Looked up from germline, CDR1 is MNHEY and CDR2 is SVGEGT. The ends were cut back, 5 bases at V and 6 bases at J, with 14 bases in the middle. CDR3 DNA sequence: TGTGCCAGCAGTGACAGGGAGGGGGTCAATGAGCAGTTCTTC. Protein product: CASSDREGVNEQFF.

Only a few counts were recorded for this clonotype. The chain combines TRBV9 with TRBJ2-7; possible D gene TRBD2, 5 bases. Germline V CDR1 and CDR2: SGDLS, YYNGEE. The CDR3 extends over 14 amino acids. Trimming cost V 3 bases and J 2 bases, with 12 bases left between them. CDR3 region: CASSGGPNTYEQYF. As DNA, the CDR3 is TGTGCCAGCAGCGGCGGGCCAAACACCTACGAGCAGTACTTC.

This chain's CDR3 is CASSTDSYEQYV. CDR3 bases: TGTGCCAGCAGTACGGACAGCTACGAGCAGTACGTC. V usage is TRBV28 and J usage is TRBJ2-7; perhaps TRBD1 as D (6 bases). V was cut by 5 bases and J by 3 bases, with 8 bases left in between. The CDR3 contains 12 residues. Germline V gene data show CDR1 as MDHEN and CDR2 as SYDVKM.